Listed here are 14 T cell receptor beta chains from one sample, sequenced in a study of T-cell memory formation after mild COVID-19. TCRdb passed the 5' RACE reads through MiXCR, listing each CDR3 protein once. The sample yields 140,000 or so distinct CDR3 sequences, 6% to 6.5% seen once. The sample consisted of PBMCs or a T cell subset sorted from them (not recorded which). These receptors came from an adult woman who had mild COVID-19 (a few samples of this study predate the infection). Cell type and time point are not known.

This clonotype showed up just a few times. The rearrangement joins TRBV7-9 to TRBJ2-6; D tentatively reads TRBD1 or TRBD2 (5 bases each). Looked up from germline, CDR1 is SEHNR and CDR2 is FQNEAQ (reference sequence). V shed 5 bases and J shed 4 bases, with 21 bases lying between them. The CDR3 loop spans 18 amino acids. CDR3 in amino acids: CASSPLGTHLLGANVLTF. CDR3 bases: TGTGCCAGCAGCCCCTTAGGGACCCACCTGTTGGGGGCCAACGTCCTGACTTTC.

This clonotype turned up a few times. The chain recombines TRBV11-2 with TRBJ2-7; 8 bases agree with TRBD1. CDR1 SGHAT and CDR2 FQNNGV come from the germline V gene. Trimming at V came to 2 bases and at J to 4 bases, leaving 13 bases not matched to a gene. CDR3 length equals 17 residues. The CDR3 DNA reads TGTGCCAGCAGCTTACTAGGGGGCAGGGGGCGCGGATACGAGCAGTACTTC. The encoded protein is CASSLLGGRGRGYEQYF.

V usage is TRBV18 and J usage is TRBJ2-5; 7 bases match TRBD1. After removal of 1 base from V and 2 bases from J, the junction contained 1 base not matched to a gene. Germline V gene data show CDR1 as KGHSH and CDR2 as LQKENI. The length of the CDR3 is 14 residues. The CDR3 loop is CASSPQTGQETQYF. CDR3 in DNA: TGTGCCAGCTCACCACAGACAGGGCAAGAGACCCAGTACTTC.

In its sample, this clonotype was seen many times. This chain connects TRBV12-3 or TRBV12-4 to TRBJ2-7; TRBD2 agrees at 8 bases. V shed 2 bases, J shed 6 bases, and the junction held 6 bases outside the gene matches. This CDR3 is built from 14 residues. CDR3 sequence reads: CASSLIAGRGEQYF. The CDR3 nucleotides are TGTGCCAGCAGTTTAATAGCGGGGAGGGGCGAGCAGTACTTC.

To note about this clonotype: At one end the junction does not follow the germline gene, possibly because of a read error. V is TRBV5-1 and J is TRBJ1-5; D gene uncertain. Germline loops: CDR1 SGHRS, CDR2 YFSETQ. The CDR3 sequence is 13 residues long. CDR3 residues: CASSPDSNKPQHF. DNA for the CDR3: TGCGCCAGCAGCCCGGATAGCAATAAGCCCCAGCATTTT.

This clonotype was counted only a few times. The chain couples TRBV19 to TRBJ2-6, with D perhaps assigned TRBD1 or TRBD2 (6 bases each). Germline loops: CDR1 LNHDA, CDR2 SQIVND (reference sequence). V lost 3 bases, J lost 0 bases, and 9 bases lay in between. The CDR3 loop spans 16 amino acids. The CDR3 loop reads CASSMEGVSGANVLTF. The CDR3 nucleotides are TGTGCCAGTAGTATGGAGGGGGTCTCTGGGGCCAACGTCCTGACTTTC.

Ten or more counts support this clonotype. The chain employs TRBV12-3 or TRBV12-4 and TRBJ1-2; D may be TRBD1 (6 bases). The length of the CDR3 is 13 residues. Trimming pared 4 bases from V and 4 bases from J, leaving 10 bases between. Written as DNA, the CDR3 is TGTGCCAGCAGTTCTACAGGGTTCTATGGCTACACCTTC. It codes for CASSSTGFYGYTF.

This clonotype was found many times. This chain uses TRBV19 with TRBJ2-4; TRBD1 matches 11 bases. CDR3 length equals 17 residues. Germline V gene sequence: CDR1 LNHDA, CDR2 SQIVND (reference sequence). V trimming: 3 bases; J trimming: 7 bases; junction bases outside the gene matches: 11. CDR3 DNA: TGTGCCAGTAGTATCGGACAGGGGGCGTGGGCTAGTAACATTCAGTACTTC. Protein product: CASSIGQGAWASNIQYF.

The sample holds many counts of this clonotype. The V gene is TRBV12-3 or TRBV12-4, the J gene TRBJ2-1; no reliable D call. The V and J ends lost 3 bases and 2 bases respectively, with 11 bases between them. This CDR3 spans 15 amino acids. In nucleotides, the CDR3 is TGTGCCAGCAGTTTGGCCTCGTCACCCTACAATGAGCAGTTCTTC. Protein product: CASSLASSPYNEQFF.

The chain links TRBV5-1 to TRBJ1-1, with 11 positions matching TRBD1. Germline loops: CDR1 SGHRS, CDR2 YFSETQ. The length of the CDR3 is 15 residues. Trimming took 4 bases from V and 4 from J; bases not matched to a gene: 6. The CDR3 loop is CASSGDRGSSTEAFF. The CDR3 DNA reads as TGCGCCAGCAGCGGGGACAGGGGGTCATCCACTGAAGCTTTCTTT.

This clonotype was observed a few times. At one boundary the junction diverges from the germline segment, which might be a read error. The chain carries TRBV2 and TRBJ2-1; TRBD1 or TRBD2 may be the D gene (5 bases each). Germline V gene sequence: CDR1 SNHLY, CDR2 FYNNEI. The CDR3 spans 15 residues. The CDR3 DNA follows: TGTTCCAGCCTCCGGGACGCCACCTCCTACAATGAGCAGTTCTTC. This translates into CSSLRDATSYNEQFF.

V and J are TRBV3-1 and TRBJ2-1; D gene uncertain. Germline values: CDR1 LGHDT, CDR2 YNNKEL (reference sequence). Trimming took 3 bases from V and 5 from J, leaving 14 bases between them. CDR3 length equals 15 residues. The DNA of the CDR3 is TGTGCCAGCAGCCAGCTGCGACCGTCCAACAATGAGCAGTTCTTC. It yields the protein CASSQLRPSNNEQFF.

In the case of this clonotype: This may arise from a read error, as a much more abundant clone is one base away. The gene calls are TRBV12-3 or TRBV12-4 and TRBJ1-2, with D uncertain. V was cut by 7 bases and J by 1 base, with 4 bases left in between. The CDR3 covers 11 residues. In DNA, the CDR3 is TGTGCCAGCAATTGTAACTATGGCTACACCTTC. It yields the protein CASNCNYGYTF.

The chain carries TRBV2 and TRBJ1-1; D gene unclear. Trimming removed 6 bases at V and 1 base at J, with 9 bases between. Germline V gene sequence: CDR1 SNHLY, CDR2 FYNNEI. There are 13 residues in the CDR3. The DNA for the CDR3 is TGTGCCAGCAGCAAACAGCCGAACACTGAAGCTTTCTTT. This sequence encodes CASSKQPNTEAFF.